This TCR beta chain emerged from a study of technical replicates of blood from a few donors. The table came from immunoSEQ multiplex PCR; TCRdb's copy has only in-frame clones and leaves some out. The sample yields around 79,000 clones, more than 85% seen once. This clone showed up just a few times. CDR1 is MNHEY and CDR2 is SMNVEV in the germline V gene (reference sequence). V was clipped by 4 bases and J by 8 bases, with 9 bases between them. This CDR3 contains 11 residues. The V and J genes are TRBV27 and TRBJ2-7; D possibly corresponds to TRBD1 (6 bases). What was sequenced was T cells isolated from PBMCs. This receptor was identified in a human donor in good health. Some clones in this sample may be carry-over from other donors' samples. This CDR3 is CASSSGAQQYF. CDR3 nucleotides: TGTGCCAGCAGTTCAGGGGCTCAGCAGTACTTC.